This T cell receptor (beta chain) was identified during a study of T cell responses to AZD1222 COVID-19 vaccine. Notes on the study in general: The repertoires were collected only after the peak T cell response.

As regards this clone: As yet, its antigen is unknown.

Assay used: immunoSEQ multiplex PCR; TCRdb lists only in-frame clones, some missing. This table holds some 110,000 clones, around nine tenths found once. CDR1 is SGHRS and CDR2 is YFSETQ in the germline V gene. V lost 1 base and J lost 6; bases outside the gene matches: 12. The CDR3 runs to 18 residues. This clonotype originated in an adult who received the MenACWY meningococcal vaccine as a control. The input for sequencing was peripheral blood, taken 28 days after the second dose of the MenACWY control vaccine. The chain recombines TRBV5-1 with TRBJ2-1; TRBD2 matches at 11 bases. The CDR3 DNA reads as TGCGCCAGCAGCTTGTCACTAGCGGGGGAGGTTCTTGGCAATGAGCAGTTCTTC. Protein: CASSLSLAGEVLGNEQFF.